A selection of T cell receptor beta chains follows, all from one sample in a study of blood T cell repertoires in COVID-19. Measured with immunoSEQ multiplex PCR; TCRdb has only the in-frame clones, and not every one. The profile shows 240,000 or so clones, roughly 80% of them singletons. What was sequenced was peripheral blood. The origin of the receptors is a woman younger than 30 with acute or convalescent COVID-19. Both conserved end residues are part of each CDR3. Fields, in order: D gene, V gene, clone size, J gene, CDR3 protein, CDR3 DNA. D genes are given only for firm matches. Size tells how often a clone was seen (once, few, many) or the class of an expanded clone, and some rows leave it out.

NA	TRBV10-3	NA	TRBJ1-3	CAIGEHSGNTIYF	TGTGCCATCGGAGAGCACTCTGGAAACACCATATATTTT
NA	TRBV6-2/TRBV6-3	NA	TRBJ2-3	CASSFPRSGRYTQYF	TGTGCCAGCAGTTTCCCTCGGAGCGGAAGATATACGCAGTATTTT
NA	TRBV30	NA	TRBJ1-6	CAWGDQGNSPLHF	TGTGCCTGGGGCGATCAGGGGAATTCACCCCTCCACTTT
TRBD1	TRBV5-1	NA	TRBJ1-2	CASSLATSGQTGGGGYTF	TGCGCCAGCAGCTTAGCCACCTCCGGACAGACAGGGGGCGGTGGCTACACCTTC
NA	TRBV20-1	NA	TRBJ1-2	CSASGGENYGYTF	TGCAGTGCTAGTGGCGGGGAGAACTATGGCTACACCTTC
TRBD1	TRBV2	NA	TRBJ1-2	CASSEKQGFYGYTF	TGTGCCAGCAGTGAGAAACAGGGGTTCTATGGCTACACCTTC
TRBD2	TRBV4-1	few	TRBJ2-5	CASSQALGLAGEQETQYF	TGCGCCAGCAGCCAAGCCCTGGGACTAGCGGGAGAGCAAGAGACCCAGTACTTC
NA	TRBV18	NA	TRBJ1-4	CASSPLTGAGEKLFF	TGTGCCAGCTCACCTTTGACAGGAGCCGGTGAAAAACTGTTTTTT
TRBD2	TRBV27	NA	TRBJ2-3	CASSLMGLGSQNTQYF	TGTGCCAGCAGTTTAATGGGACTAGGGTCACAGAATACGCAGTATTTT
TRBD2	TRBV7-8	NA	TRBJ2-3	CASSLVVGRAALDTQYF	TGTGCCAGCAGCTTAGTCGTCGGGAGGGCCGCGCTTGATACGCAGTATTTT
TRBD1	TRBV6-5	NA	TRBJ1-2	CATTKATGAYGYTF	TGTGCCACCACAAAGGCCACAGGGGCCTATGGCTACACCTTC
TRBD1	TRBV28	NA	TRBJ1-4	CASSSPTGFGEKLFF	TGTGCCAGCAGTTCCCCGACAGGGTTCGGTGAAAAACTGTTTTTT
TRBD1	TRBV6-2/TRBV6-3	NA	TRBJ1-2	CASSHRTGSNYGYTF	TGTGCCAGCAGTCACAGGACAGGGTCTAACTATGGCTACACCTTC
TRBD1	TRBV3-1/TRBV3-2	NA	TRBJ1-1	CARNTGTGDRFAEAFF	TGTGCCAGGAACACCGGGACAGGGGATCGGTTTGCTGAAGCTTTCTTT
TRBD1	TRBV18	NA	TRBJ1-3	CASSPLDRGNTIYF	TGTGCCAGCTCACCGTTGGACAGGGGAAACACCATATATTTT
NA	TRBV20-1	NA	TRBJ1-2	CSASPDYGYTF	TGCAGTGCTAGTCCAGACTATGGCTACACCTTC
TRBD2	TRBV3-1/TRBV3-2	NA	TRBJ2-7	CASSQERRLARTYEQYF	TGTGCCAGCAGCCAAGAGCGTCGACTAGCGCGTACCTACGAGCAGTACTTC
NA	TRBV7-9	NA	TRBJ1-2	CASIPTGSYGYTF	TGTGCCAGCATCCCGACAGGCTCCTATGGCTACACCTTC
NA	TRBV18	NA	TRBJ2-7	CASSPPDSYEQYF	TGTGCCAGCTCACCCCCAGACTCCTACGAGCAGTACTTC
NA	TRBV7-2	NA	TRBJ1-5	CASSLFQGSNQPQHF	TGTGCCAGCAGCTTATTTCAGGGCAGCAATCAGCCCCAGCATTTT
NA	TRBV11-3	NA	TRBJ2-1	CASSLEGYESSYNEQFF	TGTGCCAGCAGCTTAGAGGGCTATGAAAGCTCCTACAATGAGCAGTTCTTC
NA	TRBV11-2	NA	TRBJ1-1	CASSPNRVGTEAFF	TGTGCCAGCAGCCCCAACAGGGTTGGTACTGAAGCTTTCTTT
TRBD1	TRBV7-8	NA	TRBJ1-6	CASSPRGRGANSPLHF	TGTGCCAGCAGCCCCAGGGGGCGGGGTGCTAATTCACCCCTCCACTTT
TRBD2	TRBV4-3	NA	TRBJ2-1	CASSQDTSVYEQFF	TGCGCCAGCAGCCAAGATACTAGCGTCTATGAGCAGTTCTTC
TRBD1	TRBV13	few	TRBJ2-3	CASRVQGWDTQYF	TGTGCCAGCAGGGTACAGGGGTGGGATACGCAGTATTTT
NA	TRBV28	few	TRBJ2-1	CASSLPTYKRPQGNEQFF	TGTGCCAGCAGTTTACCCACTTATAAGCGGCCCCAGGGGAATGAGCAGTTCTTC
NA	TRBV3-1/TRBV3-2	few	TRBJ1-5	CASSPGLTNQPQHF	TGTGCCAGCAGCCCGGGACTGACTAATCAGCCCCAGCATTTT
TRBD2	TRBV11-2	NA	TRBJ2-3	CASSLARSGRTDTQYF	TGTGCCAGCAGCTTAGCCCGTAGCGGGAGGACAGATACGCAGTATTTT
TRBD1	TRBV3-1/TRBV3-2	once	TRBJ2-7	CASSPRDRVFSGEQYF	TGTGCCAGCAGCCCACGGGACAGGGTTTTTTCCGGCGAGCAGTACTTC
NA	TRBV6-2/TRBV6-3	NA	TRBJ2-1	CASSYVPGAGLYNEQFF	TGTGCCAGCAGTTACGTGCCAGGGGCCGGATTATACAATGAGCAGTTCTTC
NA	TRBV27	NA	TRBJ1-1	CASSLALDTEAFF	TGTGCCAGCAGTTTAGCCCTAGACACTGAAGCTTTCTTT
TRBD2	TRBV27	NA	TRBJ2-1	CASKKGRDRWTSGPYNEQFF	TGTGCCAGCAAAAAAGGCCGTGACAGATGGACTAGCGGCCCATACAATGAGCAGTTCTTC
TRBD2	TRBV9	once	TRBJ2-2	CASSVGLAGGLNTGELFF	TGTGCCAGCAGCGTGGGGCTAGCGGGAGGGCTGAACACCGGGGAGCTGTTTTTT
NA	TRBV11-3	NA	TRBJ2-3	CASSTRQGTDTQYF	TGTGCCAGCAGCACCCGACAGGGCACAGATACGCAGTATTTT
NA	TRBV9	NA	TRBJ2-1	CASSVVVSRSEQFF	TGTGCCAGCAGCGTAGTTGTATCGCGGAGTGAGCAGTTCTTC
TRBD1	TRBV27	NA	TRBJ2-1	CASSFQGANEQFF	TGTGCCAGCAGCTTCCAGGGGGCGAATGAGCAGTTCTTC
TRBD2	TRBV6-6	NA	TRBJ2-1	CASSYSAREGPNEQFF	TGTGCCAGCAGTTACTCGGCGCGGGAGGGCCCCAATGAGCAGTTCTTC
NA	TRBV18	NA	TRBJ1-3	CASSPMSGAGNTIYF	TGTGCCAGCTCACCAATGAGCGGGGCTGGAAACACCATATATTTT
NA	TRBV20-1	NA	TRBJ2-3	CSASSSGSTDTQYF	TGCAGTGCTAGTTCGAGCGGATCCACAGATACGCAGTATTTT
TRBD1	TRBV19	NA	TRBJ2-1	CASSIGQGLAYNEQFF	TGTGCCAGTAGTATAGGACAGGGTCTTGCCTACAATGAGCAGTTCTTC
NA	TRBV19	NA	TRBJ1-2	CASSPDSNRPYGYTF	TGTGCCAGTAGTCCGGACAGCAACCGCCCTTATGGCTACACCTTC
NA	TRBV9	NA	TRBJ2-3	CASSVVGTDTQYF	TGTGCCAGCAGCGTAGTAGGCACAGATACGCAGTATTTT
TRBD1	TRBV16	few	TRBJ1-5	CASSPTGTGNQPQHF	TGTGCCAGCAGCCCGACAGGGACAGGCAATCAGCCCCAGCATTTT
NA	TRBV5-1	NA	TRBJ2-5	CASSLSGQETQYF	TGCGCCAGCAGCCTCAGCGGTCAAGAGACCCAGTACTTC
NA	TRBV6-5	NA	TRBJ2-7	CASSSPRYSSYEQYF	TGTGCCAGCAGTTCCCCACGGTACAGCTCCTACGAGCAGTACTTC
TRBD1	TRBV9	NA	TRBJ2-2	CASSTRGQGDTGELFF	TGTGCCAGCAGCACCCGAGGACAGGGGGACACCGGGGAGCTGTTTTTT
TRBD1	TRBV6-2/TRBV6-3	NA	TRBJ2-7	CASSPQTGDRGYEQYF	TGTGCCAGCAGCCCGCAGACAGGGGATCGGGGATACGAGCAGTACTTC
NA	TRBV4-3	NA	TRBJ1-1	CASSLGEGNTEAFF	TGCGCCAGCAGTTTAGGGGAGGGGAACACTGAAGCTTTCTTT
NA	TRBV14	NA	TRBJ1-3	CASSQDLGGRTIYF	TGTGCCAGCAGCCAAGATCTTGGAGGGCGAACCATATATTTT
TRBD1	TRBV3-1/TRBV3-2	NA	TRBJ1-2	CASSHQGAYGYTF	TGTGCCAGCAGCCACCAGGGGGCATATGGCTACACCTTC
TRBD2	TRBV24-1	NA	TRBJ2-2	CATRGTTYTGELFF	TGTGCCACCAGAGGGACTACCTACACCGGGGAGCTGTTTTTT
NA	TRBV19	NA	TRBJ1-1	CASRIQGRVAEAFF	TGTGCCAGTAGGATTCAGGGAAGGGTAGCTGAAGCTTTCTTT
TRBD1	TRBV7-2	once	TRBJ1-3	CASSPKTTGVGNTIYF	TGTGCCAGCAGCCCAAAAACTACAGGGGTTGGAAACACCATATATTTT
NA	TRBV30	NA	TRBJ1-1	CAWSVLNTEAFF	TGTGCCTGGAGTGTACTAAACACTGAAGCTTTCTTT
NA	TRBV18	few	TRBJ2-3	CASSPPAGRVTDTQYF	TGTGCCAGCTCACCACCGGCTGGCAGGGTGACAGATACGCAGTATTTT
NA	TRBV28	NA	TRBJ1-4	CASNPGTPNEKLFF	TGTGCCAGCAATCCCGGGACTCCTAATGAAAAACTGTTTTTT
TRBD2	TRBV5-1	NA	TRBJ2-1	CASSTGTSGRKGNEQFF	TGCGCCAGCAGCACGGGGACTAGCGGGAGAAAGGGCAATGAGCAGTTCTTC
TRBD2	TRBV2	NA	TRBJ2-1	CASQSTSGSPSSYNEQFF	TGTGCCAGCCAATCGACTAGCGGGAGCCCGAGCTCCTACAATGAGCAGTTCTTC
TRBD1	TRBV7-9	once	TRBJ2-7	CASSLERQGYEQYF	TGTGCCAGCAGCTTAGAGAGACAGGGCTACGAGCAGTACTTC
NA	TRBV7-3	NA	TRBJ2-5	CASSLRPLGADKETQYF	TGTGCCAGCAGCTTACGCCCCCTGGGGGCGGACAAAGAGACCCAGTACTTC